The clone carrying this T cell receptor (beta chain) occurred a few times. This record belongs to a study of identical twins. Germline assignment: CDR1 KGHDR and CDR2 SFDVKD. CDR3 size: 14 residues. V lost 4 bases and J lost 6, with 12 bases in between. TCRdb itself ran the 5' RACE reads through MiXCR, one entry per CDR3 protein. The sample contains 450,000 or so distinct CDR3 sequences, approximately 24% of which appear only once. The same sample was also used in a study of T cells expressing NK-cell markers. From that paper: Also leading the CD3+CD56-NKG2C+ fraction in a few donors were these clonotypes.

J is TRBJ2-1 and V is TRBV24-1; possible D gene TRBD1, 5 bases. Sample: CD4+ T cells sorted from blood. The source is a woman between 18 and 29 years old in good health. The CDR3, as DNA: TGTGCCACCAGTGACTCTACCGACAGCAATGAGCAGTTCTTC. This encodes CATSDSTDSNEQFF.